This entry lists 26 T cell receptor beta chains sequenced from one sample in a study of technical replicates of blood from several donors. Some clones are missing from TCRdb's copy, which holds only in-frame ones; the method was immunoSEQ multiplex PCR. The sample records 95,000 to 100,000 clones, roughly 95% being singletons. The material sequenced was T cells isolated from PBMCs. The source is a human donor in good health.

The V call is TRBV6-5, the J call TRBJ1-6; weak D call: TRBD1 (5 bases). Per germline, CDR1 MNHEY and CDR2 SVGAGI. V was cut by 3 bases and J by 3 bases, with 12 bases left in between. This CDR3 is built from 16 residues. The DNA for the CDR3 is TGTGCCAGCAGTTATTCGCGACAGAACTATAATTCACCCCTCCACTTT. Encoded protein: CASSYSRQNYNSPLHF.

V is TRBV6-5 and J is TRBJ1-1, with TRBD1 as a possible D gene (5 bases). The CDR3 spans 12 residues. Germline V lookup: CDR1 MNHEY, CDR2 SVGAGI. Trimming removed 5 bases at V and 5 bases at J, with 9 bases between. CDR3 coding DNA: TGTGCCAGCAGTAAACAGGAGACTGAAGCTTTCTTT. This encodes CASSKQETEAFF.

The V and J genes are TRBV7-8 and TRBJ2-7, with 9 bases fitting TRBD1. Germline trimming cut 8 bases from V and 6 bases from J; bases unmatched to any gene: 8. CDR3 size: 13 residues. The germline V gene has CDR1 SGHVS and CDR2 FQNEAQ. CDR3 loop: CASSTGGWGEQYF. CDR3 sequence (DNA): TGTGCCAGCTCGACAGGGGGTTGGGGCGAGCAGTACTTC.

The J gene is TRBJ2-7, the V gene TRBV5-1; D is possibly TRBD2 (5 bases). V lost 0 bases to trimming and J lost 7 bases, with 11 bases between them. The CDR3 loop spans 13 amino acids. Germline V gene lookup returns CDR1 SGHRS and CDR2 YFSETQ. CDR3 sequence: CASSLAASGEQYF. CDR3 DNA: TGCGCCAGCAGCTTGGCCGCGAGCGGTGAGCAGTACTTC.

The V call is TRBV14, the J call TRBJ2-7; no firm D call. V was shortened by 3 bases and J by 7 bases, with 10 bases between the two germline ends. This CDR3 comprises 12 residues. The germline V gene encodes CDR1 SGHDN and CDR2 FVKESK. In DNA form, the CDR3 reads TGTGCCAGCAGCCATCCCGGTTGGGAGCAGTACTTC. Its translation is CASSHPGWEQYF.

This clone was recorded once. The CDR3 region is CASSASQVNYEQYF. The CDR3, as DNA: TGTGCCAGTAGTGCGAGTCAGGTGAACTACGAGCAGTACTTC. The chain has TRBV19 and TRBJ2-7; D gene uncertain. Trimming pared 5 bases from V and 3 bases from J, leaving 14 bases between. Germline V lookup: CDR1 LNHDA, CDR2 SQIVND (reference sequence). The CDR3 runs to 14 residues.

This chain uses TRBV12-5 with TRBJ1-5, with D uncertain. The CDR3 is 14 residues long. Germline-derived CDR1 and CDR2 are LGHNT and FRNRAP. Trimming stripped 6 bases from V and 2 bases from J, with 11 bases between. The CDR3 here is CASGQRVGNQPQHF. CDR3 DNA sequence: TGTGCTAGTGGCCAGAGGGTCGGCAATCAGCCCCAGCATTTT.

The chain employs TRBV10-3 and TRBJ2-1, with D maybe TRBD2 (6 bases). The CDR3 loop spans 14 amino acids. Germline CDR1 and CDR2: ENHRY and SYGVKD. The ends were cut back, 4 bases at V and 8 bases at J, with 15 bases in the middle. CDR3 DNA: TGTGCCATCAGTGGTATCGGGGGAACGGATGAGCAGTTCTTC. Protein product: CAISGIGGTDEQFF.

The genes are TRBV11-2 and TRBJ2-7; D uncertain. In germline, CDR1 is SGHAT, CDR2 FQNNGV. The V gene lost 3 bases and the J gene lost 1 base, with 7 bases spanning the gap. The CDR3 is made up of 13 amino acids. As DNA, the CDR3 is TGTGCCAGCAGCTTGAGTCCTTCCTACGAGCAGTACTTC. Its translation: CASSLSPSYEQYF. Full variable domain (remainder filled in from reference TRBV11-2 and TRBJ2-7): EAGVAQSPRYKIIEKRQSVAFWCNPISGHATLYWYQQILGQGPKLLIQFQNNGVVDDSQLPKDRFSAERLKGVDSTLKIQPAKLEDSAVYLCASSLSPSYEQYFGPGTRLTVT.

In its sample, this clone was seen once. The chain links TRBV6-5 to TRBJ2-7, with D perhaps matching TRBD1 (6 bases). Germline V gene data show CDR1 as MNHEY and CDR2 as SVGAGI. The CDR3 is 15 amino acids. V shed 5 bases and J shed 2 bases, with 16 bases lying between them. The CDR3 protein is CASSHDTGRTYEQYF. In DNA form, the CDR3 reads TGTGCCAGCAGTCACGACACAGGGCGGACCTACGAGCAGTACTTC.

This chain links TRBV27 with TRBJ1-1; 9 nucleotides match TRBD1. Unmatched junction bases numbered 14, after V lost 5 bases and J lost 7 bases. Germline values: CDR1 MNHEY, CDR2 SMNVEV (reference sequence). CDR3 length equals 16 residues. CDR3 protein: CASSRLEGQGHGEAFF. CDR3 bases: TGTGCCAGCAGTCGGTTGGAGGGACAGGGTCATGGTGAAGCTTTCTTT.

The V gene is TRBV7-7, the J gene TRBJ2-5; perhaps TRBD2 as D (7 bases). This CDR3 is built from 15 residues. V was shortened by 5 bases and J by 4 bases, with 17 bases between the two germline ends. The V gene's germline CDR1 is SSHAT and CDR2 FNYEAQ (reference sequence). The CDR3 bases are TGTGCCAGCAGCATGGGGAGGGGGGGAAGAGAGACCCAGTACTTC. This codes for CASSMGRGGRETQYF.

V gene TRBV9 combines with J gene TRBJ2-1; TRBD2 aligns across 7 bases. Unmatched junction bases numbered 5, after V lost 3 bases and J lost 2 bases. The length of the CDR3 is 15 residues. The germline V gene has CDR1 SGDLS and CDR2 YYNGEE. The CDR3: CASSASGEPYNEQFF. DNA for the CDR3: TGTGCCAGCAGCGCAAGCGGGGAACCCTACAATGAGCAGTTCTTC.

This rearrangement joins TRBV7-9 to TRBJ1-2; 9 nucleotides align to TRBD1. The CDR3 covers 15 residues. V lost 1 base, J lost 7 bases, and 7 bases stayed unmatched. CDR1 is SEHNR, CDR2 FQNEAQ, per germline (reference sequence). The CDR3, as DNA: TGTGCCAGCAGCTTAGGCGGGACAGGGATTCGTGGCTACACCTTC. Translating gives CASSLGGTGIRGYTF.

The rearrangement links TRBV7-3 to TRBJ1-1; 7 nucleotides agree with TRBD1. With V trimmed by 4 bases and J by 1 base, 9 bases remained unmatched. Germline CDR1 SGHTA, CDR2 FQGTGA. This CDR3 region has 16 residues. CDR3 in amino acids: CASSSSGGLRNTEAFF. The CDR3 nucleotides are TGTGCCAGCAGCTCCTCAGGGGGATTAAGGAACACTGAAGCTTTCTTT.

The rearrangement joins TRBV9 to TRBJ2-2; D is ambiguous. CDR1 SGDLS and CDR2 YYNGEE come from the germline V gene. Trimming cost V 3 bases and J 5 bases, with 11 bases left between them. This CDR3 comprises 14 residues. Here the CDR3 reads CASSATPQTGELFF. The CDR3 DNA reads TGTGCCAGCAGCGCCACCCCTCAGACCGGGGAGCTGTTTTTT.

This clone was picked up one time. The rearrangement joins TRBV6-1 to TRBJ2-3; the match to TRBD1 covers 7 bases. Germline CDR1 reads MNHNS; CDR2 reads SASEGT. The V gene end was trimmed by 3 bases and the J gene end by 9 bases; junction bases not matched to a gene: 9. The CDR3 length is 14 residues. In nucleotides, the CDR3 is TGTGCCAGCAGTGACATGACAGGGCGCGGGACGCAGTATTTT. Protein: CASSDMTGRGTQYF.

The rearrangement joins TRBV6-4 to TRBJ2-1; D is perhaps TRBD1 (6 bases). Germline CDR1 is MRHNA and CDR2 is SNTAGT. Trimming took 6 bases from V and 5 from J, leaving 14 bases between them. The CDR3 runs 14 residues. The CDR3 reads CASRKRQANNEQFF. As DNA, the CDR3 is TGTGCCAGCAGGAAGAGACAGGCAAACAATGAGCAGTTCTTC.

This clone was seen just once. The chain uses TRBV5-5 and TRBJ1-6, with 7 bases matching TRBD1. This CDR3 is 14 amino acids long. J lost 9 bases, V lost 4 bases, and 7 bases had no gene match. CDR1 SGHKS and CDR2 YYEKEE come from the germline V gene (reference sequence). The CDR3 nucleotides read TGTGCCAGCAGCACGACAGGGTTGGGTTCACCCCTCCACTTT. This codes for CASSTTGLGSPLHF.

This chain joins TRBV11-3 and TRBJ2-6; a weak D match, TRBD2 (6 bases). The CDR3 consists of 18 residues. The V end lost 1 base, the J end lost 4 bases, and 17 bases lay between the germline ends. Germline lookup yields CDR1 SGHNT and CDR2 YENEEA. CDR3 residues: CASSLVGGPWSGANVLTF. For the CDR3, the DNA is TGTGCCAGCAGCTTAGTCGGGGGACCTTGGTCGGGGGCCAACGTCCTGACTTTC.

The chain couples TRBV27 to TRBJ2-7; the match to TRBD2 covers 10 bases. Germline V gives CDR1 MNHEY, CDR2 SMNVEV (reference sequence). This CDR3 is 14 amino acids long. With V trimmed by 5 bases and J by 6 bases, 7 bases remained unmatched. CDR3 protein: CASSILAGEVEQYF. The CDR3 DNA is TGTGCCAGCAGTATCCTAGCGGGAGAGGTCGAGCAGTACTTC.

V and J are TRBV29-1 and TRBJ2-7; TRBD1 might be the D (6 bases). From germline, CDR1 is SQVTM and CDR2 ANQGSEA. Trimming cost V 5 bases and J 0 bases, with 11 bases left between them. This CDR3 comprises 13 residues. The CDR3 reads CSVTDSFSYEQYF. Written as DNA, the CDR3 is TGCAGCGTTACGGACAGCTTCTCCTACGAGCAGTACTTC.

The DNA of the CDR3 is TGCGCCAGCAGCCAAGTGGGGACAGGACTTGAAAAACTGTTTTTT. Protein sequence: CASSQVGTGLEKLFF. This chain connects TRBV4-1 to TRBJ1-4; TRBD1 matches at 8 bases. The germline CDR1 and CDR2 sequences are MGHRA and YSYEKL. The CDR3 is 15 amino acids. J was trimmed by 7 bases and V by 1 base; bases with no gene match: 5.

The chain joins TRBV28 to TRBJ2-4; the D is unclear. The CDR3 is 14 amino acids. Trimming left V 2 bases short and J 0 bases short, with 5 bases between. Germline V gene data show CDR1 as MDHEN and CDR2 as SYDVKM. The DNA for the CDR3 is TGTGCCAGCAGTTTAAGACTAGCCAAAAACATTCAGTACTTC. As protein: CASSLRLAKNIQYF.

In its sample, this clone was seen once. V and J are TRBV10-2 and TRBJ2-1, with 10 bases matching TRBD1. Trimming at V came to 5 bases and at J to 6 bases, leaving 10 bases not matched to a gene. In germline, CDR1 is WSHSY, CDR2 SAAADI. The CDR3 is 16 residues long. Here the CDR3 reads CASSKGQGKVSNEQFF. CDR3 in DNA: TGCGCCAGCAGTAAGGGACAGGGGAAAGTTAGCAATGAGCAGTTCTTC.

This chain connects TRBV15 to TRBJ2-3, with 16 bases fitting TRBD2. CDR3 length: 21 residues. J was trimmed by 2 bases and V by 1 base; bases with no gene match: 12. In germline, CDR1 is LNHNV, CDR2 YYDKDF (reference sequence). The CDR3 bases are TGTGCCACCAGCAGAGTCCTAGCAGGGACTAGCGGGAGGGCCTACACAGATACGCAGTATTTT. Translated: CATSRVLAGTSGRAYTDTQYF. Combining the CDR3 with reference TRBV15 and TRBJ2-3 gives the whole variable domain DAMVIQNPRYQVTQFGKPVTLSCSQTLNHNVMYWYQQKSSQAPKLLFHYYDKDFNNEADTPDNFQSRRPNTSFCFLDIRSPGLGDTAMYLCATSRVLAGTSGRAYTDTQYFGPGTRLTVL.